Presented here are 24 T cell receptor beta chains from one specimen sequenced in a study of blood T cells in healthy people across ages. Sample-barcoded 5' priming and a J-beta primer mix drove a second PCR of 7 to 11 cycles. Via MiXCR, TCRdb re-called the 5' RACE reads, giving one row per CDR3 protein. The table includes some 730,000 distinct CDR3 sequences, about 20% detected once. The material sequenced was blood. The receptors stem from a man in his 70s in good health.

The chain joins TRBV7-8 to TRBJ1-1, with a possible D match to TRBD1 (5 bases). Trimming cost V 1 base and J 6 bases, with 9 bases left between them. Germline CDR1 SGHVS, CDR2 FQNEAQ. The CDR3 covers 13 residues. CDR3 amino acids: CASSLGGVAEAFF. CDR3 sequence (DNA): TGTGCCAGCAGCTTAGGGGGGGTGGCTGAAGCTTTCTTT.

The rearrangement links TRBV10-3 to TRBJ2-3, with 7 bases aligning to TRBD1. Germline V lookup: CDR1 ENHRY, CDR2 SYGVKD. The CDR3 loop spans 14 amino acids. Germline trimming cut 4 bases from V and 2 bases from J; bases unmatched to any gene: 3. The CDR3 loop is CAISGGTVTDTQYF. Written as DNA, the CDR3 is TGTGCCATCAGTGGGGGGACAGTCACAGATACGCAGTATTTT.

This clonotype showed up just a few times. This rearrangement joins TRBV12-3 or TRBV12-4 to TRBJ2-7; D remains unclear. Trimming removed 10 bases from V and 3 bases from J, with 16 bases in between. The CDR3 consists of 13 residues. The CDR3 loop reads CATSRLLRYEQYF. CDR3 coding DNA: TGTGCCACCTCCCGATTGCTCCGCTACGAGCAGTACTTC.

The J gene is TRBJ1-6, the V gene TRBV12-3 or TRBV12-4; 9 positions agree with TRBD1. CDR3 size: 17 residues. V shed 6 bases and J 4 bases; nucleotides not matched to a gene: 10. Here the CDR3 reads CASRTRDRDLYNSPLHF. In DNA form, the CDR3 reads TGTGCCAGCAGAACCCGGGACAGGGACCTTTATAATTCACCCCTCCACTTT.

The chain is built from TRBV18 and TRBJ1-3; D is uncertain. Trimming left V 8 bases short and J 0 bases short, with 11 bases between. The CDR3 length is 14 residues. Germline lookup yields CDR1 KGHSH and CDR2 LQKENI. Here the CDR3 reads CASIPPSSGNTIYF. The CDR3 DNA is TGTGCCAGCATCCCGCCCAGCTCTGGAAACACCATATATTTT.

This clonotype was observed a few times. The chain uses TRBV6-1 and TRBJ2-3; a possible D gene is TRBD1 (8 bases). The CDR3 is made up of 15 amino acids. Deletions cut 6 bases from V and 3 bases from J, with 16 bases between. CDR1 is MNHNS and CDR2 is SASEGT in the germline V gene. The chain's CDR3 is CASSHGQGGTDTQYF. The CDR3 DNA is TGTGCCAGCAGCCACGGACAGGGAGGGACAGATACGCAGTATTTT.

The chain combines TRBV19 with TRBJ2-3; no clear D. Trimming shortened V by 10 bases and J by 2 bases, and 7 bases separated the two germline ends. Germline V gene sequence: CDR1 LNHDA, CDR2 SQIVND (reference sequence). There are 11 residues in the CDR3. The DNA of the CDR3 is TGTGCCACCCAGAACACAGATACGCAGTATTTT. It encodes CATQNTDTQYF.

The rearrangement links TRBV20-1 to TRBJ1-4; TRBD1 agrees at 8 bases. Germline lookup yields CDR1 DFQATT and CDR2 SNEGSKA (reference sequence). The CDR3 has 13 amino acids. V trimming: 6 bases; J trimming: 3 bases; junction bases outside the gene matches: 3. The DNA of the CDR3 is TGCAGTGCAACGGGACAGGCTAATGAAAAACTGTTTTTT. It translates to CSATGQANEKLFF.

The CDR3 reads CASSFLRIGKKPQHF. The CDR3 DNA is TGTGCCAGCAGTTTCCTGAGGATAGGGAAAAAACCCCAGCATTTT. J is TRBJ1-5 and V is TRBV27; D not resolved. In germline, CDR1 is MNHEY, CDR2 SMNVEV (reference sequence). V lost 3 bases and J lost 10, with 19 bases in between. The CDR3 is made up of 15 amino acids.

The chain links TRBV15 to TRBJ1-3; D uncertain. V lost 0 bases and J lost 1, with 10 bases in between. The CDR3 loop spans 16 amino acids. Germline CDR1 and CDR2: LNHNV and YYDKDF (reference sequence). CDR3 in DNA: TGTGCCACCAGCAGAGATCGTGGCTTTTCTGGAAACACCATATATTTT. Its protein product is CATSRDRGFSGNTIYF.

This clonotype was detected only a few times. This chain uses TRBV28 with TRBJ1-2, with 8 bases identical to TRBD1. Germline V CDR1 and CDR2: MDHEN, SYDVKM. The CDR3 is 14 amino acids. V was pared by 5 bases and J by 5 bases, with 7 bases of the junction left unmatched. Here the CDR3 reads CASSLRGRLYGYTF. The CDR3 nucleotides are TGTGCCAGCAGTCTCAGGGGGCGCCTATATGGCTACACCTTC.

V gene TRBV6-4 combines with J gene TRBJ2-3, with TRBD2 as a possible D gene (5 bases). V gave up 3 bases and J gave up 0 bases, with 10 bases separating them. The CDR3 loop spans 15 amino acids. Germline V gene sequence: CDR1 MRHNA, CDR2 SNTAGT. The CDR3 region is CASSESGGSTDTQYF. DNA for the CDR3: TGTGCCAGCAGTGAGAGTGGCGGGAGCACAGATACGCAGTATTTT.

V usage is TRBV6-5 and J usage is TRBJ1-3; no clear D. The ends were cut back, 6 bases at V and 0 bases at J, with 12 bases in the middle. This CDR3 comprises 15 residues. Germline V gene data show CDR1 as MNHEY and CDR2 as SVGAGI. The CDR3 loop reads CASRQGQISGNTIYF. The DNA of the CDR3 is TGTGCCAGCAGGCAAGGGCAGATCTCTGGAAACACCATATATTTT.

This clonotype has more than one count but fewer than ten. The chain couples TRBV6-5 to TRBJ1-1; D call uncertain. V lost 7 bases and J lost 1, with 13 bases in between. This CDR3 is built from 14 residues. Germline assignment: CDR1 MNHEY and CDR2 SVGAGI. The CDR3 region is CASTHPGGNTEAFF. CDR3 DNA: TGTGCCAGCACCCACCCGGGTGGGAACACTGAAGCTTTCTTT.

The rearrangement joins TRBV27 to TRBJ2-1; TRBD1 matches at 10 bases. The CDR3 consists of 16 residues. Germline CDR1 and CDR2: MNHEY and SMNVEV (reference sequence). Trimming cost V 4 bases and J 6 bases; bases outside gene matches: 9. The CDR3 protein is CASSWDRGPPPNEQFF. CDR3 nucleotides: TGTGCCAGCAGTTGGGACAGGGGCCCACCACCCAATGAGCAGTTCTTC.

This sequence joins TRBV10-3 and TRBJ1-1; 7 bases align to TRBD1. CDR3 length equals 13 residues. CDR1 ENHRY and CDR2 SYGVKD come from the germline V gene. The ends lost 10 bases at V and 2 bases at J; junction bases unmatched: 7. CDR3 amino acids: CATIGTANTEAFF. The CDR3 region has the DNA TGTGCCACGATCGGGACAGCCAACACTGAAGCTTTCTTT.

The chain carries TRBV4-3 and TRBJ2-5; D not certain. With the DNA end fitting TRBJ2-7 better, the J assignment may be wrong. Germline V gives CDR1 LGHNA, CDR2 YSLEER. CDR3 size: 15 residues. CDR3 region: CASSQGLRTNYEQYF. In DNA form, the CDR3 reads TGCGCCAGCAGCCAAGGACTGCGAACTAACTACGAGCAGTACTTC.

The chain combines TRBV6-1 with TRBJ2-7; D ambiguous. Trimming took 8 bases from V and 1 from J, leaving 15 bases between them. The CDR3 covers 14 residues. Germline lookup yields CDR1 MNHNS and CDR2 SASEGT. The CDR3 loop reads CASPPSWDSYEQYF. DNA of the CDR3: TGTGCCAGCCCCCCTTCGTGGGATTCCTACGAGCAGTACTTC.

This clonotype was detected many times. This chain uses TRBV6-1 with TRBJ1-2, with 10 nucleotides matching TRBD1. This CDR3 region has 14 residues. Germline-derived CDR1 and CDR2 are MNHNS and SASEGT. The V gene end was trimmed by 6 bases and the J gene end by 7 bases; junction bases not matched to a gene: 8. The CDR3 sequence is CASSPLGQGVGYTF. The CDR3 bases are TGTGCCAGCAGCCCTCTCGGACAGGGGGTTGGCTACACCTTC.

This clonotype came up a few times. The rearrangement links TRBV9 to TRBJ2-1; the match to TRBD2 covers 10 bases. Germline lookup yields CDR1 SGDLS and CDR2 YYNGEE. The CDR3 is 16 residues long. The J segment lost 4 bases and the V segment lost 0 bases, leaving 4 bases of the junction unmatched. The CDR3 is CASSVDGTSAYNEQFF. CDR3 DNA sequence: TGTGCCAGCAGCGTAGACGGGACTAGCGCATACAATGAGCAGTTCTTC.

The chain employs TRBV15 and TRBJ2-1, with TRBD1 identical over 7 bases. With V trimmed by 1 base and J by 5 bases, 20 bases remained unmatched. Germline-derived CDR1 and CDR2 are LNHNV and YYDKDF (reference sequence). CDR3 length equals 20 residues. CDR3 sequence reads: CATSRAPTGQINGFDNEQFF. The DNA for the CDR3 is TGTGCCACCAGCAGAGCCCCCACGGGACAGATTAATGGTTTTGACAATGAGCAGTTCTTC.

The sample holds a few counts of this clonotype. This chain links TRBV20-1 with TRBJ2-3; TRBD2 matches 8 bases. There are 15 residues in the CDR3. J lost 5 bases, V lost 2 bases, and 9 bases had no gene match. Germline V CDR1 and CDR2: DFQATT, SNEGSKA (reference sequence). CDR3 residues: CSARPSGLSVDTQYF. CDR3 nucleotides: TGCAGTGCTAGACCTAGCGGGCTCTCGGTAGATACGCAGTATTTT.

This clonotype was detected only a few times. The CDR3: CASSLSGVGTGELFF. The CDR3 nucleotides read TGTGCCAGCAGTCTCTCGGGAGTGGGAACCGGGGAGCTGTTTTTT. The chain combines TRBV6-2 or TRBV6-3 with TRBJ2-2, with D tentatively TRBD2 (6 bases). V lost 5 bases and J 5 bases, leaving 15 bases between the germline ends. The CDR3 covers 15 residues. Germline V lookup: CDR1 MNHEY, CDR2 SVGEGT.

This clonotype was seen a few times. The chain links TRBV6-6 to TRBJ2-5; D call uncertain. The CDR3 is made up of 16 amino acids. Trimming took off 2 bases at V and 1 base at J, with 14 bases between the two ends. Germline V gene lookup returns CDR1 MNHNY and CDR2 SVGAGI (reference sequence). CDR3 loop: CASSYGVGSSQETQYF. CDR3 nucleotide sequence: TGTGCCAGCAGTTACGGGGTCGGTTCTTCCCAAGAGACCCAGTACTTC.